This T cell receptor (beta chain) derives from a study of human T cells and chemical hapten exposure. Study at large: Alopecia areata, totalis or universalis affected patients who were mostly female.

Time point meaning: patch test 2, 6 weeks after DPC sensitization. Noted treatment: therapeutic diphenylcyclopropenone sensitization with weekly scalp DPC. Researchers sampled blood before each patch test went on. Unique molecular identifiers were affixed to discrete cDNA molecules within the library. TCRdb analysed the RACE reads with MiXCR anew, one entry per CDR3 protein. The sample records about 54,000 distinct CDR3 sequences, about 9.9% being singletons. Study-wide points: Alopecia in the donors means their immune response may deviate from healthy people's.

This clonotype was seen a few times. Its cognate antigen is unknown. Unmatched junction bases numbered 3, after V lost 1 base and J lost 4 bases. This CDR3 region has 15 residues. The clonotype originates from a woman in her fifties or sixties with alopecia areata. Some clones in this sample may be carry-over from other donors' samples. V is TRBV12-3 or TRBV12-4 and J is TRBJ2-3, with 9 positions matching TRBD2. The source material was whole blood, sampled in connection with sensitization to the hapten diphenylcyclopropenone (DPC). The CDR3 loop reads CASSLGAGGADTQYF. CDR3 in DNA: TGTGCCAGCAGTTTAGGAGCGGGAGGTGCAGATACGCAGTATTTT.